Listed below are T cell receptor beta chains from one sample, sequenced in a study of cytomegalovirus exposure and HLA in healthy donors. TCRdb keeps only in-frame clones here, not all; method: immunoSEQ multiplex PCR. The sample holds some 120,000 clones; about 74% are singletons and the top ten take more than 3%. Sequencing used PBMCs. These receptors all stem from a man aged 25-45 years in good health and CMV-seronegative. Each CDR3 is given with its conserved first and last residue. Fields, in order: J gene, V gene, CDR3 length, clone size, CDR3 protein. Clone size is shown for a subset of rows, as once, few, many or a class of expanded clone.

j_call: TRBJ1-1
v_call: TRBV11-2
cdr3_length: 15
clone_size: NA
cdr3_aa: CASSLEYQKNTEAFF

j_call: TRBJ2-2
v_call: TRBV30
cdr3_length: 14
clone_size: few
cdr3_aa: CAWARGQGTGELFF

j_call: TRBJ1-4
v_call: TRBV28
cdr3_length: 20
clone_size: NA
cdr3_aa: CASSLIGIVGQGASNEKLFF

j_call: TRBJ1-2
v_call: TRBV28
cdr3_length: 11
clone_size: NA
cdr3_aa: CASSLDSGYTF

j_call: TRBJ2-7
v_call: TRBV19
cdr3_length: 13
clone_size: NA
cdr3_aa: CASSLQKSYEQYF

j_call: TRBJ2-3
v_call: TRBV6-5
cdr3_length: 15
clone_size: NA
cdr3_aa: CASSDRGHGTDTQYF

j_call: TRBJ2-3
v_call: TRBV6-6
cdr3_length: 14
clone_size: NA
cdr3_aa: CASSSTGGRDTQYF

j_call: TRBJ1-1
v_call: TRBV11-2
cdr3_length: 14
clone_size: NA
cdr3_aa: CASRSQGRDTEAFF

j_call: TRBJ1-1
v_call: TRBV6-5
cdr3_length: 14
clone_size: NA
cdr3_aa: CASALQGRGTEAFF

j_call: TRBJ1-1
v_call: TRBV19
cdr3_length: 14
clone_size: once
cdr3_aa: CASSLTVMNTEAFF

j_call: TRBJ2-1
v_call: TRBV19
cdr3_length: 15
clone_size: NA
cdr3_aa: CASTPTGSSYNEQFF